Here is one T cell receptor (beta chain) with its context. The sample belongs to a study of blood T cell repertoires in COVID-19. In the study overall: COVID-19 samples collected from the United States, Italy and Spain covered acute and convalescent phases.

The repertoire was sequenced with immunoSEQ multiplex PCR; TCRdb's copy has only in-frame clones and lacks some. This sample has 250,000 to 300,000 clones, with roughly nine tenths found just once. The V end was cut by 2 bases, the J end by 1 base, with 11 bases between. This CDR3 comprises 15 residues. The germline V gene encodes CDR1 LGHDT and CDR2 YNNKEL (reference sequence). This study enrolled people aged about 18 to 100 from 20 to 25 US geographic areas. The study assigned cohorts using participant-reported clinical history. What was sequenced was PBMCs or T cells enriched from blood (not recorded which). This receptor was obtained from a woman aged 55 to 70 who had recovered from COVID-19. This sequence joins TRBV3-1 (or the pseudogene TRBV3-2) and TRBJ1-1; no firm D call. The CDR3 loop is CASSQRGKANTEAFF. The DNA of the CDR3 is TGTGCCAGCAGCCAAAGAGGGAAAGCGAACACTGAAGCTTTCTTT.